Presented here are 5 T cell receptor beta chains from one specimen sequenced in a study of cytomegalovirus exposure and HLA in healthy donors. 13 Jbeta primers and 60 Vbeta primers were used for the PCR. Sequencing used immunoSEQ multiplex PCR; TCRdb keeps in-frame clones, though not all of them. Its table lists 100,000 to 150,000 clones. Sequencing input: PBMCs. The receptors here all came from a man aged 35-49 years in good health and CMV-seronegative.

This sequence joins TRBV6-1 and TRBJ1-5, with D possibly matching TRBD1 (5 bases). V dropped 1 base and J dropped 6 bases, with 10 bases sitting between them. Per the germline V gene, CDR1 is MNHNS and CDR2 is SASEGT. This CDR3 is 14 amino acids long. The CDR3 spells CASSEEGFTQPQHF. The CDR3 bases are TGTGCCAGCAGTGAAGAGGGGTTCACTCAGCCCCAGCATTTT.

This rearrangement joins TRBV4-1 to TRBJ2-7; 10 positions agree with TRBD2. The CDR3 is 15 residues long. Germline V gene lookup returns CDR1 MGHRA and CDR2 YSYEKL. The V segment lost 3 bases and the J segment 3 bases; nucleotides outside the gene matches: 5. CDR3 DNA sequence: TGCGCCAGCAGCCAGGCGTCTAGCGGGGGCTACGAGCAGTACTTC. As protein: CASSQASSGGYEQYF.

The rearrangement uses TRBV10-3 and TRBJ2-3; D unresolved. V dropped 2 bases and J dropped 1 base, with 13 bases sitting between them. The CDR3 covers 16 residues. Germline lookup yields CDR1 ENHRY and CDR2 SYGVKD. The CDR3 DNA is TGTGCCATCAGTGAGGGCGAGGCGGAAGGCACAGATACGCAGTATTTT. It translates to CAISEGEAEGTDTQYF.

In the case of this clone: The same CDR3 can be traced to other DNA sequences in this sample. This sequence joins TRBV5-1 and TRBJ2-2; possibly TRBD2 for D (5 bases). The V end was cut by 0 bases, the J end by 5 bases, with 14 bases between. Looked up from germline, CDR1 is SGHRS and CDR2 is YFSETQ. This CDR3 has 16 residues. The CDR3 DNA is TGCGCCAGCAGCTTGGGCGGATCATCGGGGACCGGGGAGCTGTTTTTT. Its protein product is CASSLGGSSGTGELFF.

This chain uses TRBV5-1 with TRBJ2-5; tentative D call: TRBD1 (6 bases). Germline CDR1 and CDR2: SGHRS and YFSETQ. The length of the CDR3 is 12 residues. Trimming shortened V by 3 bases and J by 5 bases, and 8 bases separated the two germline ends. DNA of the CDR3: TGCGCCAGCAGCTCGAGGGGGGAGACCCAGTACTTC. Its protein product is CASSSRGETQYF.